Shown below are 13 T cell receptor beta chains from a single sample sequenced in a study of T cells in Graves' hyperthyroidism and ophthalmopathy. RNA transcripts were the template for amplifying TCR beta CDR3 regions. First-round RT-PCR targeting the TCR CDR3 was performed with the HTBI primer set. TCRdb called the multiplex PCR reads again in MiXCR, with one record for every CDR3 protein. The sample lists hundreds of thousands of distinct CDR3 sequences, roughly 15% occurring once. Sequenced sample: blood. The receptors were gathered from a woman in her sixties or seventies with Graves' ophthalmopathy.

At least ten counts were recorded for this clonotype. The rearrangement joins TRBV24-1 to TRBJ2-1, with 8 bases lining up with TRBD2. Germline CDR1 KGHDR, CDR2 SFDVKD. This CDR3 spans 16 amino acids. V was clipped by 4 bases and J by 3 bases; unmatched bases: 7. The CDR3 protein is CATSDSTSGNYNEQFF. The CDR3, as DNA: TGTGCCACCAGTGACAGCACTAGCGGCAACTACAATGAGCAGTTCTTC.

Comment on this clonotype: This sequence may be a read error, since a much larger clone differs from it by one base. CDR3 loop: CASSSGRIYEQYF. Here the CDR3 DNA reads TGTGCCAGCAGTTCGGGACGGATCTACGAGCAGTACTTC. The rearrangement links TRBV11-2 to TRBJ2-7; possibly TRBD1 or TRBD2 for D (5 bases each). This CDR3 contains 13 residues. Germline V gene sequence: CDR1 SGHAT, CDR2 FQNNGV. Trimming shortened V by 6 bases and J by 3 bases, and 12 bases separated the two germline ends.

J is TRBJ2-2 and V is TRBV29-1, with 7 bases matching TRBD2. V was pared by 6 bases and J by 5 bases, with 12 bases of the junction left unmatched. The CDR3 is 15 amino acids. The V gene's germline CDR1 is SQVTM and CDR2 ANQGSEA. The CDR3 region is CSVAREGGPTGELFF. The CDR3 DNA follows: TGCAGCGTAGCTAGGGAGGGAGGGCCGACCGGGGAGCTGTTTTTT.

This clonotype was seen at least ten times. The chain is built from TRBV5-1 and TRBJ2-7; D might be TRBD1 (6 bases). Germline loops: CDR1 SGHRS, CDR2 YFSETQ. Trimming took off 1 base at V and 4 bases at J, with 15 bases between the two ends. The CDR3 runs 15 residues. CDR3 loop: CASSLSQGIVYEQYF. CDR3 DNA: TGCGCCAGCAGCTTGTCACAGGGAATAGTTTACGAGCAGTACTTC.

This clonotype was seen more than once but under ten times. The chain carries TRBV19 and TRBJ2-6; D gene uncertain. Germline V gene lookup returns CDR1 LNHDA and CDR2 SQIVND (reference sequence). The CDR3 has 14 residues. V gave up 8 bases and J gave up 1 base, with 9 bases separating them. CDR3 residues: CASAKSSGANVLTF. Written as DNA, the CDR3 is TGTGCCAGTGCTAAATCTTCTGGGGCCAACGTCCTGACTTTC.

This clonotype was counted ten times or more. This chain links TRBV27 with TRBJ1-6; D is unclear. This CDR3 has 15 amino acids. Trimming stripped 6 bases from V and 7 bases from J, with 16 bases between. The germline gives CDR1 MNHEY, CDR2 SMNVEV (reference sequence). CDR3 DNA sequence: TGTGCCAGCAGGCTCGAGGCCAGATGGAATTCACCCCTCCACTTT. Translation gives CASRLEARWNSPLHF.

This clonotype has ten or more counts. The J gene is TRBJ2-7, the V gene TRBV6-1; TRBD2 is a possible D gene (6 bases). The CDR3 sequence is 12 residues long. V was trimmed by 8 bases and J by 7 bases, leaving 15 bases between them. The germline V gene has CDR1 MNHNS and CDR2 SASEGT. This chain's CDR3 is CASGRDAGEQYF. The CDR3, as DNA: TGTGCCAGCGGTAGGGATGCGGGAGAGCAGTACTTC.

A few counts support this clonotype. The V call is TRBV3-1, the J call TRBJ1-6; D possibly corresponds to TRBD1 (5 bases). The germline V and J ends were trimmed by 3 bases and 13 bases, with 22 bases remaining between them. Germline V gene sequence: CDR1 LGHDT, CDR2 YNNKEL (reference sequence). This CDR3 has 16 residues. The CDR3 DNA is TGTGCCAGCAGCCAGGGCAGGACACTGATAAGGTCTCCCCTCCACTTT. Translation gives CASSQGRTLIRSPLHF.

This chain connects TRBV7-9 to TRBJ2-1; D might be TRBD2 (5 bases). CDR1 and CDR2 (germline): SEHNR, FQNEAQ (reference sequence). V dropped 6 bases and J dropped 9 bases, with 12 bases sitting between them. This CDR3 comprises 12 residues. In DNA, the CDR3 is TGTGCCAGCAGGAGGGAGTATAGTGAGCAGTTCTTC. Protein product: CASRREYSEQFF.

V is TRBV30 and J is TRBJ2-3; D is unclear. The germline V gene has CDR1 GTSNPN and CDR2 SVGIG (reference sequence). The CDR3 is 13 residues long. Trimming shortened V by 2 bases and J by 6 bases, and 12 bases separated the two germline ends. The CDR3 DNA follows: TGTGCCTGGAGTCCTCCAGGAGTGGATACGCAGTATTTT. Its protein is CAWSPPGVDTQYF. Variable domain in full (rest from reference TRBV30 and TRBJ2-3): SQTIHQWPATLVQPVGSPLSLECTVEGTSNPNLYWYRQAAGRGLQLLFYSVGIGQISSEVPQNLSASRPQDRQFILSSKKLLLSDSGFYLCAWSPPGVDTQYFGPGTRLTVL.

The CDR3 spells CASSLAGRGHNYGYTF. CDR3 DNA: TGCGCCAGCAGCTTGGCCGGCAGGGGGCACAACTATGGCTACACCTTC. This chain uses TRBV5-1 with TRBJ1-2, with TRBD1 identical over 8 bases. J was trimmed by 2 bases and V by 0 bases; bases with no gene match: 6. The CDR3 is 16 amino acids. Germline CDR1 is SGHRS and CDR2 is YFSETQ.

This clonotype was seen at least ten times. The chain has TRBV28 and TRBJ2-7; 7 bases agree with TRBD2. This CDR3 spans 14 amino acids. CDR1 MDHEN and CDR2 SYDVKM come from the germline V gene. Losses at the gene ends were 4 bases for V and 3 bases for J; bases not matched to a gene: 6. CDR3 sequence (DNA): TGTGCCAGCAGTTATAGCGGGTCGAACTACGAGCAGTACTTC. It specifies CASSYSGSNYEQYF.

This clonotype was detected many times. The rearrangement uses TRBV6-5 and TRBJ2-2; 7 bases are shared with TRBD1. Germline CDR1 is MNHEY and CDR2 is SVGAGI. This CDR3 is built from 16 residues. V shed 2 bases, J shed 1 base, and the junction held 4 bases outside the gene matches. The CDR3 DNA follows: TGTGCCAGCAGTTACGCGACAGGGCTGAACACCGGGGAGCTGTTTTTT. Protein product: CASSYATGLNTGELFF.